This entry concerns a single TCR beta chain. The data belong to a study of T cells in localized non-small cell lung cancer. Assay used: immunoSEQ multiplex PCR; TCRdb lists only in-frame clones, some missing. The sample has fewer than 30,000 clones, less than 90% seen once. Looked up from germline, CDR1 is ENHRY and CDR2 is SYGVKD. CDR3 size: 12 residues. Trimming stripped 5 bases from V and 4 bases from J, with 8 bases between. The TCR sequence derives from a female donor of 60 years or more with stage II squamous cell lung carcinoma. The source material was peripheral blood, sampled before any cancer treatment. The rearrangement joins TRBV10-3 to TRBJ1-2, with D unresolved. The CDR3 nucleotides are TGTGCCATCAGTCCTGACGGCTATGGCTACACCTTC. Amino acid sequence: CAISPDGYGYTF.